This T cell receptor (beta chain) was recovered during a study of graft-versus-host responses after intestinal transplantation. As for the study in general: Transplants given to recipients were multivisceral, liver-intestinal, or isolated intestinal. Tacrolimus and steroids were given for around three years to all recipients after anti-thymocyte globulin induction.

Generated by immunoSEQ multiplex PCR, the TCRdb table keeps only in-frame clones and is missing some. Of about 130,000 clones listed, approximately 91% are singletons. Study-level results: Peak circulating GvH clone levels were associated with early post-transplant HvG declines. GvH clones detected in recipient marrow included some appearing first in ileum or blood.

Trimming took off 1 base at V and 12 bases at J, with 14 bases between the two ends. CDR3 length: 13 amino acids. Per the germline V gene, CDR1 is SGHVS and CDR2 is FNYEAQ. In its sample, this clone was seen once. The target antigen is unknown. The rearrangement joins TRBV7-6 to TRBJ2-3; D is unresolved. Sequenced here: unstimulated CD4+ T cells sorted from spleen or lymph node cells, sampled before intestinal transplant. This sequence was found in a human donor who received an intestinal transplant. For the CDR3, the DNA is TGTGCCAGCAGCTTAGATGGGGTTTCACACCAGTATTTT. Protein sequence: CASSLDGVSHQYF.